The present entry profiles one TCR beta chain with its context. The PCR used 60 Vbeta and 13 Jbeta primers. The protocol was immunoSEQ multiplex PCR, while the TCRdb copy is restricted to in-frame clones and leaves out a portion. Counted here are approximately 150,000 clones, approximately 79% occurring once; the ten biggest clones make up 0.55% to 0.8%. V lost 0 bases to trimming and J lost 11 bases, with 20 bases between them. This CDR3 comprises 15 residues. CDR1 and CDR2 from the germline V gene are SGHRS and YFSETQ. This record comes from a study of cytomegalovirus exposure and HLA in healthy donors.

The TCR was taken from a male donor in good health and CMV-seronegative. The specimen sequenced was PBMCs. This chain uses TRBV5-1 with TRBJ1-2; D possibly corresponds to TRBD1 (5 bases). The CDR3, as DNA: TGCGCCAGCAGCTTGGCCCAAGGACGGGGGGTACGGTACACCTTC. This sequence encodes CASSLAQGRGVRYTF.